This T cell receptor beta chain was sequenced in a study of shared T cell receptors in the human thymus. Using immunoSEQ multiplex PCR, the repertoire was profiled, and TCRdb retains in-frame clones only, with some absent. The table shows 700,000 or so clones, with roughly 85% occurring only once. Germline assignment: CDR1 SGHRS and CDR2 YFSETQ. Losses at the gene ends were 2 bases for V and 0 bases for J; bases not matched to a gene: 10. There are 18 residues in the CDR3. This sample was also put to use in a study of human thymus T cells.

The rearrangement uses TRBV5-1 and TRBJ1-2; TRBD1 matches 10 bases. This sequence originates from a girl under two years old with a congenital heart defect. The sample consisted of thymocytes. The CDR3 loop is CASSFEGQGIEANYGYTF. CDR3 nucleotide sequence: TGCGCCAGCAGCTTTGAGGGACAGGGGATTGAAGCTAACTATGGCTACACCTTC. Drawing the rest from reference TRBV5-1 and TRBJ1-2, the complete variable domain is KAGVTQTPRYLIKTRGQQVTLSCSPISGHRSVSWYQQTPGQGLQFLFEYFSETQRNKGNFPGRFSGRQFSNSRSEMNVSTLELGDSALYLCASSFEGQGIEANYGYTFGSGTRLTVV.